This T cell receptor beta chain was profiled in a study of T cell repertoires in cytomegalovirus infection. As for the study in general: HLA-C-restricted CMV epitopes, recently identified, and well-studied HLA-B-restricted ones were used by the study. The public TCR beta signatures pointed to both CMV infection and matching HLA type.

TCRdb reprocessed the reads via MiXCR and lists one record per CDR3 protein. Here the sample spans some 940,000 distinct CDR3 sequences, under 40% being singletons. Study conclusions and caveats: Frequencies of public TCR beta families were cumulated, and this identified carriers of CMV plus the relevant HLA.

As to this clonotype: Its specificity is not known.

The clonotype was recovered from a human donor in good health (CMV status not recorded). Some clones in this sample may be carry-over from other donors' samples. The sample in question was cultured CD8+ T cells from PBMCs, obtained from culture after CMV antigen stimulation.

CDR3 nucleotides: TGTGCCAACAGTCAGGACGAGGGCTACGGCTACACCTTC. It codes for CANSQDEGYGYTF. This sequence joins TRBV7-9 and TRBJ1-2; D is ambiguous. Germline V gives CDR1 SEHNR, CDR2 FQNEAQ (reference sequence). Trimming removed 10 bases at V and 8 bases at J, with 20 bases between. CDR3 length: 13 residues. Complete variable domain (other parts from reference TRBV7-9 and TRBJ1-2): DTGVSQNPRHKITKRGQNVTFRCDPISEHNRLYWYRQTLGQGPEFLTYFQNEAQLEKSRLLSDRFSAERPKGSFSTLEIQRTEQGDSAMYLCANSQDEGYGYTFGSGTRLTVV.